Listed below are T cell receptor beta chains from one sample, sequenced in a study of long-term antiretroviral therapy in people with HIV. Profiled with immunoSEQ multiplex PCR; TCRdb holds only in-frame clones, not every one. This table holds about 40,000 clones, 80% to 90% found once. The starting material was unsorted PBMCs, obtained 1.2 years after starting antiretroviral therapy. These receptors were obtained from a woman between 50 and 59 years old with HIV. Each CDR3 is given with its conserved first and last residue. A D gene is named only where the DNA matches it firmly. Rows may omit the clone size; those that give it use once, few, many or a size class.

>TRBV30|-|TRBJ1-6|-
CAWSEPGISYNSPLHF
TGTGCCTGGAGTGAACCGGGTATATCCTATAATTCACCCCTCCACTTT
>TRBV19|TRBD1|TRBJ2-1|-
CASSSTGTVNEQFF
TGTGCCAGTAGTTCAACCGGGACAGTCAATGAGCAGTTCTTC
>TRBV5-6|-|TRBJ1-3|-
CASSDGRTASGNTIYF
TGTGCCAGCAGCGACGGCCGGACAGCCTCTGGAAACACCATATATTTT
>TRBV5-1|-|TRBJ2-7|-
CASSLGFTGPYEQYF
TGCGCCAGCAGCTTGGGATTTACAGGACCTTACGAGCAGTACTTC
>TRBV5-1|-|TRBJ1-1|once
CASRQTGSTEAFF
TGCGCCAGCAGACAAACAGGCTCCACTGAAGCTTTCTTT
>TRBV29-1|-|TRBJ2-7|-
CSVVIGPAYEQYF
TGCAGCGTTGTTATCGGGCCAGCCTACGAGCAGTACTTC
>TRBV5-1|TRBD1|TRBJ2-3|-
CASSLGQGTSTDTQYF
TGCGCCAGCAGCTTGGGACAGGGGACTAGCACAGATACGCAGTATTTT
>TRBV6-5|-|TRBJ2-7|-
CASSYRDKGYEQYF
TGTGCCAGCAGTTACCGGGACAAGGGGTACGAGCAGTACTTC
>TRBV6-5|TRBD2|TRBJ2-1|-
CASTPASGQNEQFF
TGTGCCAGCACCCCTGCTAGCGGGCAAAATGAGCAGTTCTTC
>TRBV18|TRBD2|TRBJ2-7|-
CASSLTNSGGRDEQYF
TGTGCCAGCTCACTAACTAATAGCGGGGGGCGAGACGAGCAGTACTTC
>TRBV27|-|TRBJ1-1|-
CASKIIGFQAFF
TGTGCCAGCAAAATCATAGGCTTTCAAGCTTTCTTT
>TRBV2|TRBD1|TRBJ2-5|-
CASGRGTGAIQTQYF
TGTGCCAGTGGCCGAGGGACAGGAGCTATACAGACCCAGTACTTC
>TRBV5-4|-|TRBJ2-1|-
CASSLARTFEQFF
TGTGCCAGCAGCTTGGCAAGAACTTTTGAGCAGTTCTTC
>TRBV9|TRBD1|TRBJ1-1|-
CASSYWTGVNTEAFF
TGTGCCAGCAGCTACTGGACAGGGGTGAACACTGAAGCTTTCTTT
>TRBV7-2|-|TRBJ1-2|once
CASSLESGGMAVSYTF
TGTGCCAGCAGCTTAGAATCGGGTGGCATGGCGGTGAGCTACACCTTC
>TRBV5-1|-|TRBJ2-2|-
CASSPIRWRVTGELFF
TGCGCCAGCAGCCCGATCAGATGGCGAGTCACCGGGGAGCTGTTTTTT
>TRBV7-3|TRBD2|TRBJ2-1|-
CASSRGGGVSEQFF
TGTGCCAGCAGTCGAGGCGGGGGGGTCTCTGAGCAGTTCTTC
>TRBV19|-|TRBJ1-1|-
CASSKELQGNTEAFF
TGTGCCAGTAGCAAAGAACTACAGGGGAACACTGAAGCTTTCTTT
>TRBV5-6|-|TRBJ2-4|-
CASSQNRHLSSQAKNIQYF
TGTGCCAGCAGCCAGAACAGACACCTCTCCTCTCAGGCCAAAAACATTCAGTACTTC
>TRBV10-3|-|TRBJ2-3|-
CAISDLGQQPSPDTQYF
TGTGCCATCAGTGACCTTGGACAACAACCTTCTCCAGATACGCAGTATTTT
>TRBV6-1|-|TRBJ2-2|-
CASSTYTGELFF
TGTGCCAGCAGTACCTACACCGGGGAGCTGTTTTTT
>TRBV30|TRBD1|TRBJ1-2|-
CAWSVGQAHLGYTF
TGTGCCTGGAGTGTGGGACAGGCCCATTTAGGCTACACCTTC
>TRBV7-6|-|TRBJ2-7|-
CASSLGGGLSYEQYF
TGTGCCAGCAGCTTAGGGGGGGGGCTCTCCTACGAGCAGTACTTC
>TRBV30|TRBD1|TRBJ1-2|-
CAWSPPDRERQSYGYTF
TGTGCCTGGAGCCCCCCCGACAGGGAACGACAGAGCTATGGCTACACCTTC
>TRBV7-2|TRBD1|TRBJ2-7|-
CASSPGVGQGYEQYF
TGTGCCAGCAGCCCAGGCGTGGGACAGGGCTACGAGCAGTACTTC
>TRBV18|-|TRBJ1-3|-
CASSPSWGSGNTIYF
TGTGCCAGCTCACCTTCCTGGGGCTCCGGAAACACCATATATTTT
>TRBV7-8|-|TRBJ2-7|-
CASSLGGGGIYEQYF
TGTGCCAGCAGCTTAGGAGGAGGGGGGATCTACGAGCAGTACTTC
>TRBV30|-|TRBJ1-2|-
CAWSDTPVDLFGYTF
TGTGCCTGGAGCGACACCCCGGTGGACCTCTTTGGCTACACCTTC
>TRBV19|-|TRBJ1-1|-
CASSLLMNTEAFF
TGTGCCAGTTCATTACTCATGAACACTGAAGCTTTCTTT
>TRBV18|-|TRBJ1-5|-
CASSPSGEGQPQHF
TGTGCCAGCTCACCTTCGGGGGAAGGGCAGCCCCAGCATTTT
>TRBV25-1|-|TRBJ1-6|few
CASRGTFNEDSPLHF
TGTGCCAGCAGGGGGACATTTAATGAGGATTCACCCCTCCACTTT
>TRBV10-3|-|TRBJ1-2|-
CAISPDTEYYGYTF
TGTGCCATCAGTCCGGACACGGAGTACTATGGCTACACCTTC
>TRBV7-9|-|TRBJ2-5|-
CASSFYGEETQYF
TGTGCCAGCAGCTTCTACGGGGAAGAGACCCAGTACTTC
>TRBV6-5|TRBD1|TRBJ2-6|-
CASNSGGRGANVLTF
TGTGCCAGCAACTCAGGGGGAAGAGGGGCCAACGTCCTGACTTTC
>TRBV10-1|TRBD1|TRBJ2-2|-
CASGEYRGDTGELFF
TGCGCCAGCGGGGAATACAGGGGCGACACCGGGGAGCTGTTTTTT
>TRBV9|TRBD2|TRBJ2-1|-
CASSVGGDYNEQFF
TGTGCCAGCAGCGTCGGGGGGGATTACAATGAGCAGTTCTTC
>TRBV5-1|-|TRBJ1-5|-
CASSLGGWGGDQPQHF
TGCGCCAGCAGCTTGGGCGGTTGGGGAGGCGATCAGCCCCAGCATTTT
>TRBV2|TRBD2|TRBJ2-1|-
CASSVGLDSYNEQFF
TGTGCCAGCAGCGTAGGACTAGACTCCTACAATGAGCAGTTCTTC
>TRBV27|-|TRBJ1-1|-
CASLGRVNTEAFF
TGTGCCAGCCTGGGCCGGGTGAACACTGAAGCTTTCTTT
>TRBV2|-|TRBJ1-4|-
CASKRSASLGNEKLFF
TGTGCCAGCAAGCGGTCGGCAAGCCTGGGGAATGAAAAACTGTTTTTT
>TRBV9|-|TRBJ2-2|-
CASSVPRDVNTGELFF
TGTGCCAGCAGCGTTCCCCGGGACGTGAACACCGGGGAGCTGTTTTTT